Shown below are 18 T cell receptor beta chains from a single sample sequenced in a study of blood T cell repertoires in COVID-19. Profiled with immunoSEQ multiplex PCR; TCRdb holds only in-frame clones, not every one. The table lists about 480,000 clones, roughly 89% of them singletons. Sequenced material: peripheral blood. All receptors derive from a woman aged 25 to 39 with acute or convalescent COVID-19.

The chain uses TRBV28 and TRBJ2-5; 7 bases align to TRBD2. This CDR3 is built from 15 residues. CDR1 is MDHEN, CDR2 SYDVKM, per germline. The trim removed 8 bases at V and 2 bases at J, leaving 11 bases unmatched. This CDR3 is CASLGRRGVQETQYF. CDR3 nucleotides: TGTGCCAGCTTAGGCCGACGGGGGGTACAAGAGACCCAGTACTTC. Combining the CDR3 with reference TRBV28 and TRBJ2-5 gives the whole variable domain DVKVTQSSRYLVKRTGEKVFLECVQDMDHENMFWYRQDPGLGLRLIYFSYDVKMKEKGDIPEGYSVSREKKERFSLILESASTNQTSMYLCASLGRRGVQETQYFGPGTRLLVL.

This clone occurred a few times. In DNA, the CDR3 is TGTGCCAGCAGCCAAGGACAGGGTCTGAGAGAGCTGTTTTTT. As protein: CASSQGQGLRELFF. This sequence joins TRBV3-1 (or the pseudogene TRBV3-2) and TRBJ2-2, with 7 bases that match TRBD1. Germline-derived CDR1 and CDR2 are LGHDT and YNNKEL (reference sequence). The CDR3 runs 14 residues. The V gene end was trimmed by 1 base and the J gene end by 11 bases; junction bases not matched to a gene: 7.

The chain carries TRBV27 and TRBJ2-5; a weak D match, TRBD2 (6 bases). Trimming took 2 bases from V and 0 from J, leaving 13 bases between them. This CDR3 contains 16 residues. Germline CDR1 and CDR2: MNHEY and SMNVEV (reference sequence). The CDR3 DNA reads as TGTGCCAGCAGTTTACAGGCGGGGTCTTACCAAGAGACCCAGTACTTC. Its protein product is CASSLQAGSYQETQYF.

This chain links TRBV6-5 with TRBJ2-1, with TRBD1 identical over 9 bases. The CDR3 runs 14 residues. J was trimmed by 3 bases and V by 6 bases; bases with no gene match: 3. From germline, CDR1 is MNHEY and CDR2 SVGAGI. The CDR3 sequence: CASSTGGVYNEQFF. CDR3 nucleotides: TGTGCCAGCAGCACAGGGGGCGTCTACAATGAGCAGTTCTTC.

This rearrangement joins TRBV30 to TRBJ1-4; 8 bases map to TRBD1. Looked up from germline, CDR1 is GTSNPN and CDR2 is SVGIG (reference sequence). This CDR3 has 15 amino acids. Unmatched junction bases numbered 9, after V lost 2 bases and J lost 7 bases. DNA for the CDR3: TGTGCCTGGAGTTCTAACAGGGGGTCCATTGAAAAACTGTTTTTT. It is translated as CAWSSNRGSIEKLFF.

This clone was seen once. The chain employs TRBV6-4 and TRBJ2-6, with D possibly matching TRBD1 (6 bases). V gave up 8 bases and J gave up 0 bases, with 11 bases separating them. CDR1 MRHNA and CDR2 SNTAGT come from the germline V gene. This CDR3 region has 15 residues. CDR3: CASSRDNSGANVLTF. The CDR3, as DNA: TGTGCCAGCTCACGGGACAACTCTGGGGCCAACGTCCTGACTTTC.

This clone appeared once. This rearrangement joins TRBV7-2 to TRBJ2-1, with D perhaps matching TRBD2 (5 bases). Trimming removed 4 bases from V and 3 bases from J, with 19 bases in between. Per the germline V gene, CDR1 is SGHTA and CDR2 is FQGNSA. The CDR3 runs 17 residues. As DNA, the CDR3 is TGTGCCAGCAGCTCGCTTCTAGCACACCTAAACTACAATGAGCAGTTCTTC. This gives the protein CASSSLLAHLNYNEQFF. Full variable domain (remainder filled in from reference TRBV7-2 and TRBJ2-1): GAGVSQSPSNKVTEKGKDVELRCDPISGHTALYWYRQSLGQGLEFLIYFQGNSAPDKSGLPSDRFSAERTGGSVSTLTIQRTQQEDSAVYLCASSSLLAHLNYNEQFFGPGTRLTVL.

The chain combines TRBV3-1 (or the pseudogene TRBV3-2) with TRBJ2-7, with 10 bases matching TRBD2. Per germline, CDR1 LGHDT and CDR2 YNNKEL (reference sequence). V shed 1 base, J shed 9 bases, and the junction held 9 bases outside the gene matches. The CDR3 sequence is 15 residues long. CDR3 coding DNA: TGTGCCAGCAGCCAAGTTTCCGCAGCGGGGGGGAGGCAGTACTTC. It yields the protein CASSQVSAAGGRQYF.

This clone has just one count. The genes are TRBV5-1 and TRBJ1-4; D may be TRBD1 (6 bases). Germline lookup yields CDR1 SGHRS and CDR2 YFSETQ. CDR3 length: 13 residues. The ends were cut back, 3 bases at V and 8 bases at J, with 11 bases in the middle. For the CDR3, the DNA is TGCGCCAGCAGCTCTCAGGACAGCGAAAAACTGTTTTTT. This codes for CASSSQDSEKLFF.

The chain joins TRBV5-1 to TRBJ1-2, with 10 nucleotides matching TRBD1. The CDR3 runs 14 residues. V gave up 1 base and J gave up 6 bases; unmatched junction bases: 3. Germline V gene lookup returns CDR1 SGHRS and CDR2 YFSETQ. For the CDR3, the DNA is TGCGCCAGCAGCTTGTCCGGGACAGGGGATGGCTACACCTTC. Translation: CASSLSGTGDGYTF.

V is TRBV6-5 and J is TRBJ1-2; TRBD1 is a possible D gene (6 bases). CDR3 length: 11 residues. Trimming took 5 bases from V and 5 from J, leaving 6 bases between them. Germline V CDR1 and CDR2: MNHEY, SVGAGI. DNA for the CDR3: TGTGCCAGCAGTACAGGGTATGGCTACACCTTC. Protein product: CASSTGYGYTF.

The rearrangement joins TRBV6-2 or TRBV6-3 to TRBJ1-5; D is perhaps TRBD1 (6 bases). Trimming cost V 6 bases and J 3 bases, with 15 bases left between them. The germline CDR1 and CDR2 sequences are MNHEY and SVGEGT. This CDR3 comprises 15 residues. CDR3 loop: CASSGYRDDNQPQHF. The CDR3 DNA is TGTGCCAGCAGCGGCTACAGGGACGACAATCAGCCCCAGCATTTT.

This chain joins TRBV18 and TRBJ2-2; TRBD1 matches at 7 bases. From germline, CDR1 is KGHSH and CDR2 LQKENI. V shed 3 bases, J shed 2 bases, and the junction held 6 bases outside the gene matches. The CDR3 totals 16 residues. The CDR3 loop reads CASSPRQGKNTGELFF. CDR3 nucleotide sequence: TGTGCCAGCTCACCGAGACAGGGTAAAAACACCGGGGAGCTGTTTTTT.

The chain couples TRBV28 to TRBJ1-5; no firm D call. V lost 5 bases to trimming and J lost 2 bases, with 16 bases between them. There are 16 residues in the CDR3. The germline V gene encodes CDR1 MDHEN and CDR2 SYDVKM. In DNA form, the CDR3 reads TGTGCCAGCAGTCCCCGGTCCCTCGGGGGCAATCAGCCCCAGCATTTT. It is translated as CASSPRSLGGNQPQHF.

The rearrangement uses TRBV10-1 and TRBJ2-2; D is unclear. From germline, CDR1 is WNHNN and CDR2 SYGVQD (reference sequence). V was trimmed by 3 bases and J by 1 base, leaving 6 bases between them. The CDR3 spans 14 residues. CDR3 in amino acids: CASSDSENTGELFF. The CDR3 DNA sequence: TGCGCCAGCAGTGATTCAGAGAACACCGGGGAGCTGTTTTTT.

The rearrangement joins TRBV5-1 to TRBJ1-3, with D possibly being TRBD1 (6 bases). The CDR3 is made up of 14 amino acids. V was cut by 4 bases and J by 4 bases, with 12 bases left in between. Germline loops: CDR1 SGHRS, CDR2 YFSETQ. CDR3 loop: CASSTTGSGNTIYF. CDR3 coding DNA: TGCGCCAGCAGCACGACAGGTAGCGGAAACACCATATATTTT.

The chain uses TRBV3-1 (or the pseudogene TRBV3-2) and TRBJ2-1; D possibly corresponds to TRBD1 (5 bases). Trimming pared 1 base from V and 4 bases from J, leaving 14 bases between. CDR1 is LGHDT, CDR2 YNNKEL, per germline (reference sequence). The CDR3 runs to 16 residues. Here the CDR3 reads CASSQVSQGLYNEQFF. The CDR3 coding sequence is TGTGCCAGCAGCCAAGTCAGTCAGGGCCTATACAATGAGCAGTTCTTC.

The chain links TRBV9 to TRBJ2-3, with D maybe TRBD2 (7 bases). Trimming removed 0 bases at V and 6 bases at J, with 20 bases between. CDR3 size: 17 residues. Germline values: CDR1 SGDLS, CDR2 YYNGEE. For the CDR3, the DNA is TGTGCCAGCAGCGTAGCCGGGCGTGTAGGGGGGGCGGATACGCAGTATTTT. Protein sequence: CASSVAGRVGGADTQYF. The variable domain in full, with the rest retrieved from reference TRBV9 and TRBJ2-3, is DSGVTQTPKHLITATGQRVTLRCSPRSGDLSVYWYQQSLDQGLQFLIQYYNGEERAKGNILERFSAQQFPDLHSELNLSSLELGDSALYFCASSVAGRVGGADTQYFGPGTRLTVL.